This T cell receptor beta chain was sequenced in a study of cytomegalovirus exposure and HLA in healthy donors. Across the study: Membership in the Caucasian-associated ancestry cluster was found for around four fifths of almost 400 genotyped donors. General study points: Highly shared variants forming one cluster were likely a sequencing artifact.

Remarks on this clone: Its antigen is still unknown.

PCR used 60 Vbeta primers and 13 Jbeta primers. Only in-frame clones appear in the TCRdb table, and some are missing; sequencing was by immunoSEQ multiplex PCR. Of 120,000 to 150,000 clones detected, 60% to 85% appear once; the ten largest clones hold about 2.9%. Germline V gene sequence: CDR1 SQVTM, CDR2 ANQGSEA. This CDR3 comprises 14 residues. Trimming shortened V by 4 bases and J by 1 base, and 10 bases separated the two germline ends. Material for sequencing was PBMCs. This TCR derives from a man aged 35 to 55 in good health and CMV-seropositive. V and J are TRBV29-1 and TRBJ2-2; possible D gene TRBD1, 6 bases. Here the CDR3 reads CSVVGTRNTGELFF. The CDR3 DNA sequence: TGCAGCGTTGTGGGGACACGGAACACCGGGGAGCTGTTTTTT.